A selection of T cell receptor beta chains follows, all from one sample in a study of blood T cell repertoires in COVID-19. TCRdb's table, derived via immunoSEQ multiplex PCR, lists solely in-frame clones and lacks some. The table has 240,000 or so clones, around 89% seen once. Sequences were obtained from PBMCs or T cells enriched from blood (not recorded which). The receptors were gathered from a man in his forties who had recovered from COVID-19. The CDR3 runs from the conserved cysteine through the conserved F or W. D genes are given only for firm matches. The listing skips clone size in some rows; elsewhere it reads once, few, many or a size class.

V gene,clone size,D gene,J gene,CDR3 DNA,CDR3 protein
TRBV6-4,many,TRBD2,TRBJ2-1,TGTGCCAGCAGTGACTCGACTAGCGGGAGCAATGAGCAGTTCTTC,CASSDSTSGSNEQFF
TRBV19,.,.,TRBJ2-7,TGTGCCAGTAGTTCCCCCCGGGATTTCGCCTACGAGCAGTACTTC,CASSSPRDFAYEQYF
TRBV18,.,.,TRBJ1-6,TGTGCCAGCTCACCAGCACCGGGTCACACGGGCTCCTATAATTCACCCCTCCACTTT,CASSPAPGHTGSYNSPLHF
TRBV18,.,.,TRBJ1-5,TGTGCCAGCTCACCACGGGTGGGGGGGCATAGCAATCAGCCCCAGCATTTT,CASSPRVGGHSNQPQHF
TRBV27,.,TRBD1,TRBJ2-7,TGTGCCAGCAGTCACACGGACAGGAACGAGCAGTACTTC,CASSHTDRNEQYF
TRBV4-2,.,.,TRBJ1-1,TGTGCCAGCAGCCAAGATTCTTTCGAGGGATTTGCTGGTCCGGTAGCTTTCTTT,CASSQDSFEGFAGPVAFF
TRBV2,.,.,TRBJ1-5,TGTGCCAGCAGGGTTGGACAGCCCCAGCCCCAGCATTTT,CASRVGQPQPQHF
TRBV6-5,.,.,TRBJ1-1,TGTGCCAGCAACGTCCGCAGGGTCCCTAACACTGAAGCTTTCTTT,CASNVRRVPNTEAFF
TRBV7-9,once,TRBD2,TRBJ2-7,TGTGCCAGCAGCTTACTAGCGGAGGCCTACGAGCAGTACTTC,CASSLLAEAYEQYF
TRBV2,.,TRBD1,TRBJ1-4,TGTGCCAGCACTTTGACAGGGGTGAACGAAAAACTGTTTTTT,CASTLTGVNEKLFF
TRBV7-9,.,.,TRBJ2-7,TGTGCCAGCATCCTTGAGGGCGAGCAGTACTTC,CASILEGEQYF
TRBV27,.,TRBD1,TRBJ2-7,TGTGCCAGCAGCATTCCAGCAGGGGGAAAGCCTTACGAGCAGTACTTC,CASSIPAGGKPYEQYF
TRBV5-6,.,TRBD2,TRBJ2-3,TGTGCCAGCAGCCGGGGACTAGCGGGCGGGGTCACAGATACGCAGTATTTT,CASSRGLAGGVTDTQYF
TRBV7-3,.,TRBD2,TRBJ2-3,TGTGCCAGCAGCCCCGGGGGGGCCCAAGATACGCAGTATTTT,CASSPGGAQDTQYF
TRBV6-2/TRBV6-3,.,.,TRBJ2-2,TGTGCCAGCAGTAGACCGGGACAAAACACCGGGGAGCTGTTTTTT,CASSRPGQNTGELFF
TRBV5-4,.,TRBD1,TRBJ2-6,TGTGCCAGCAGCGGGGCAGGGGGCAGGACTGGGGCCAACGTCCTGACTTTC,CASSGAGGRTGANVLTF
TRBV19,few,TRBD1,TRBJ1-5,TGTGCCAGTAGGAGACAGGGGGTCCGAAGTCAGCCCCAGCATTTT,CASRRQGVRSQPQHF
TRBV5-5,.,.,TRBJ1-3,TGTGCCAGCAGCCCGTCAGAGGTTCTAGGAAACACCATATATTTT,CASSPSEVLGNTIYF
TRBV9,.,TRBD1,TRBJ2-2,TGTGCCAGCGCCACAGGGGGCCGGCCCGGGGAGCTGTTTTTT,CASATGGRPGELFF
TRBV6-5,.,.,TRBJ2-4,TGTGCCAGCAGTCAACGGGTGGACAGTCCGAACATTCAGTACTTC,CASSQRVDSPNIQYF
TRBV2,.,.,TRBJ1-2,TGTGCCAGCATCCCGGACAGATATGGCTACACCTTC,CASIPDRYGYTF
TRBV5-6,.,.,TRBJ2-1,TGTGCCAGCAGCGCGGCCGGACTCTACAATGAGCAGTTCTTC,CASSAAGLYNEQFF
TRBV29-1,.,.,TRBJ1-5,TGCAGCGTTGCACAGCTAAATCAGCCCCAGCATTTT,CSVAQLNQPQHF
TRBV7-3,.,TRBD2,TRBJ2-4,TGTGCCAGCAGCTCTAGCGGGAGGGACGGCATTCAGTACTTC,CASSSSGRDGIQYF
TRBV6-6,.,TRBD1,TRBJ1-4,TGTGCCAGCAGTCTTGCCGGAGGGACAGGGGCTGCAACTAATGAAAAACTGTTTTTT,CASSLAGGTGAATNEKLFF
TRBV2,.,TRBD1,TRBJ1-5,TGTGCCAGCAGTGAAAAACGGACAGGGTGGAATCAGCCCCAGCATTTT,CASSEKRTGWNQPQHF
TRBV28,.,TRBD1,TRBJ1-2,TGTGCCAGCAACCGCCGGACAGGGATAATTTTTAACTATGGCTACACCTTC,CASNRRTGIIFNYGYTF
TRBV28,once,.,TRBJ2-1,TGTGCCAGCATCAGCCTGGGGAGTAGCGGAGGCAATGAGCAGTTCTTC,CASISLGSSGGNEQFF
TRBV18,.,.,TRBJ1-3,TGTGCCAGCTCACCAATCCAGGCGAACTCTGGAAACACCATATATTTT,CASSPIQANSGNTIYF
TRBV7-6,once,TRBD1,TRBJ1-3,TGTGCCAGCAGCCCCAGGGGGTCTGGAAACACCATATATTTT,CASSPRGSGNTIYF